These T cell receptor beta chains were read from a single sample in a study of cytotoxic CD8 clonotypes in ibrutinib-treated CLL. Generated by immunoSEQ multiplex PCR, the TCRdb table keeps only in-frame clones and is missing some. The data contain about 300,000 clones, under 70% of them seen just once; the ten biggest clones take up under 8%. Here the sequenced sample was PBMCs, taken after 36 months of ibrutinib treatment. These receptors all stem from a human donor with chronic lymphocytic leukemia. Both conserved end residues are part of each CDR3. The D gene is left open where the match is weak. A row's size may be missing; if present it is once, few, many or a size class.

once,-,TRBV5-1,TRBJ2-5,TGCGCCAGCAGCTGGGGAAACGGCCAAGAGACCCAGTACTTC,CASSWGNGQETQYF
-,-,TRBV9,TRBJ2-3,TGTGCCAGCAGCACACCGGGTCCCCTAGATACGCAGTATTTT,CASSTPGPLDTQYF
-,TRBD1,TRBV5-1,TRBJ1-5,TGCGCCAGCAGCTTGTATGGGACAGGGGATCAGCCCCAGCATTTT,CASSLYGTGDQPQHF
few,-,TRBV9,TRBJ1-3,TGTGCCAGCAGCGTATCGACGCGCAACACCATATATTTT,CASSVSTRNTIYF
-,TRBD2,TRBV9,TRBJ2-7,TGTGCCAGCAGCGTAGTAGCCCCTCCCGGGACTATAGCCCCCTACGAGCAGTACTTC,CASSVVAPPGTIAPYEQYF
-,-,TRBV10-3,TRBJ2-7,TGTGCCATCAGTGAGTTGGACAGTCACCTCGAGCAGTACTTC,CAISELDSHLEQYF
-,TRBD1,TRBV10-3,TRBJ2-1,TGTGCCATCAGTTGGGACAGGACCTACAATGAGCAGTTCTTC,CAISWDRTYNEQFF
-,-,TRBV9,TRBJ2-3,TGTGCCAGCAGCGTAGAAGGCAGGACAGATACGCAGTATTTT,CASSVEGRTDTQYF
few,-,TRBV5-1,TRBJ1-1,TGCGCCAGCAGCTTGGCCGGACATGGAGTCACTGAAGCTTTCTTT,CASSLAGHGVTEAFF
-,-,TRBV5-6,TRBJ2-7,TGTGCCAGCAGCTCGCCTCAGGGGGGGTCCTACGAGCAGTACTTC,CASSSPQGGSYEQYF
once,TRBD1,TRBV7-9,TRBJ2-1,TGTGCCAGCAGCCCGGAGGACAGGGGAACTGATGAGCAGTTCTTC,CASSPEDRGTDEQFF
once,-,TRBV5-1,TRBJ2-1,TGCGCCAGCAGCTTGGTGGTAGGGACGATCTACAATGAGCAGTTCTTC,CASSLVVGTIYNEQFF
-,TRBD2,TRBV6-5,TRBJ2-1,TGTGCCAGCAGTTACACAGCGGGAAGGGAGCAGTTCTTC,CASSYTAGREQFF
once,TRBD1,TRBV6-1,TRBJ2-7,TGTGCCAGCACGACTCGACAGGGATGGGAGGAGCAGTACTTC,CASTTRQGWEEQYF
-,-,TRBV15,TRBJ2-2,TGTGCCACCAGCAGAGATAAATCGCTCACCGGGGAGCTGTTTTTT,CATSRDKSLTGELFF
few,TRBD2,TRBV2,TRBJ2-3,TGTGCCAGCAACCCGGGACTAGCGGGGGGGCTGGCAGATACGCAGTATTTT,CASNPGLAGGLADTQYF
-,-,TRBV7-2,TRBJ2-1,TGTGCCACCAATCCGGGACGGGGCAGTTTTCAGTTCTTC,CATNPGRGSFQFF
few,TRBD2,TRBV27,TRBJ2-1,TGTGCCAGCAGTTTAAGCGGGAGAGTATACAATGAGCAGTTCTTC,CASSLSGRVYNEQFF
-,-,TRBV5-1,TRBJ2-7,TGCGCCAGCAGCTTCAGGTGGGGCAGCTACGAGCAGTACTTC,CASSFRWGSYEQYF
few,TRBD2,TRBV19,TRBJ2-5,TGTGCCAGTAGTGATGGGACTAGTGTGGAAGAGACCCAGTACTTC,CASSDGTSVEETQYF
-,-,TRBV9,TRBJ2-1,TGTGCCAGCAGCGCTAGGAGGGCGATGAGCAATGAGCAGTTCTTC,CASSARRAMSNEQFF
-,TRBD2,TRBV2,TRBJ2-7,TGTGCCAGCAGCTGGACTAGCGGGAGCGAGCAGTACTTC,CASSWTSGSEQYF
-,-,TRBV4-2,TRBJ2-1,TGTGCCAGCAGCCACGGGGACAACCAGCAGTTCTTC,CASSHGDNQQFF
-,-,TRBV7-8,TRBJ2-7,TGTGCCAGCAGCTTAAATGAGGAGCCCTACGAGCAGTACTTC,CASSLNEEPYEQYF
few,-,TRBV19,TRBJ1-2,TGTGCCAGTAGTATAGGCGGGCAGCTTGCCTATGGCTACACCTTC,CASSIGGQLAYGYTF
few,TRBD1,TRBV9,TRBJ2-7,TGTGCCAGCAGCCCGCGAGACAGGGGGTACTCCTACGAGCAGTACTTC,CASSPRDRGYSYEQYF
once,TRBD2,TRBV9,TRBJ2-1,TGTGCCAGCAGTCGCGGACTAGCGGGAGGAAGGGATGAGCAGTTCTTC,CASSRGLAGGRDEQFF
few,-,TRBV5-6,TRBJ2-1,TGTGCCAGCAGCGGGACCAATTACAATGAGCAGTTCTTC,CASSGTNYNEQFF
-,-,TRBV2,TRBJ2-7,TGTGCCAGCAGTGTTCGGGGCCACGAGCAGTACTTC,CASSVRGHEQYF
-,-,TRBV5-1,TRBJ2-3,TGCGCCAGCAGCTTGGTGGGATCAGATACGCAGTATTTT,CASSLVGSDTQYF
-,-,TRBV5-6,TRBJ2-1,TGTGCCAGCAGCTTGCCGAGCCAATTATACAATGAGCAGTTCTTC,CASSLPSQLYNEQFF
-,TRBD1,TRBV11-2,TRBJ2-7,TGTGCCAGCAGCCAACATCCCTGGACAGGGGCCGACTACGAGCAGTACTTC,CASSQHPWTGADYEQYF